The clone carrying this T cell receptor beta chain was seen only once. What it recognizes is unknown. The V segment lost 4 bases and the J segment 14 bases; nucleotides outside the gene matches: 22. Germline V gene sequence: CDR1 SGHVS, CDR2 FNYEAQ. This CDR3 contains 17 residues. PCR was performed a second time for roughly 7 to 11 cycles using a sample-barcoded 5' primer and a J-beta primer mix. TCRdb analysed the 5' RACE reads with MiXCR anew, one entry per CDR3 protein. Of 700,000 to 850,000 distinct CDR3 sequences in the sample, about 48% were seen once. This sample is part of a study of blood T cells in healthy people across ages. General study points: Comparison with aged donors showed that long-lived donors had more naive CD4+ cells and higher diversity. The percentage of naive T cells correlated strongly with TCR beta diversity. Age showed a roughly linear inverse relationship with TCR beta diversity per million T cells.

The authors isolated at least 6 million PBMCs per sample. The sample was blood. This clonotype was sampled from a man aged 80 or over in good health. This chain uses TRBV7-6 with TRBJ2-3; 9 positions agree with TRBD2. CDR3 protein: CASSSGRAGGRGRYAYF. DNA of the CDR3: TGTGCCAGCAGCTCGGGACGAGCGGGAGGCCGGGGCAGATACGCGTATTTT.